The rows below give T cell receptor beta chains drawn from one sample of a study of blood T cell repertoires in COVID-19. Libraries were prepared by immunoSEQ multiplex PCR; TCRdb keeps only in-frame clonotypes and omits some of them. The sample consists of approximately 100,000 clones, 89% of them appearing once. Sequencing was done on a sample of peripheral blood. The receptors were sampled from an older woman with acute or convalescent COVID-19. Both conserved end residues are part of each CDR3. Each record gives: clone size, CDR3 length, J gene, D gene, V gene, CDR3 protein, CDR3 DNA. The D gene is left open where the match is weak. Clone size, where shown, is once, few, many, or a class for clones that have expanded.

NA 15 TRBJ2-3 TRBD2 TRBV2 CASIRTSAPTDTQYF TGTGCCAGTATACGGACTAGCGCCCCCACAGATACGCAGTATTTT
NA 12 TRBJ2-3 NA TRBV19 CASSPGTDTQYF TGTGCCAGTAGTCCAGGGACAGATACGCAGTATTTT
few 16 TRBJ2-5 TRBD2 TRBV5-4 CASSLEGLAGGETQYF TGTGCCAGCAGCTTGGAGGGACTAGCGGGAGGCGAGACCCAGTACTTC
NA 12 TRBJ1-1 TRBD1 TRBV29-1 CSGSGGSTEAFF TGCAGCGGGTCAGGGGGAAGTACTGAAGCTTTCTTT
NA 15 TRBJ2-6 NA TRBV29-1 CSVEGAGSGANVLTF TGCAGCGTTGAAGGGGCCGGCTCTGGGGCCAACGTCCTGACTTTC
NA 11 TRBJ2-7 NA TRBV28 CASSTVYEQYF TGTGCCAGCTCGACAGTATACGAGCAGTACTTC
once 13 TRBJ1-1 NA TRBV30 CAWSDEWNTEAFF TGTGCCTGGAGTGACGAGTGGAACACTGAAGCTTTCTTT
NA 16 TRBJ2-2 TRBD1 TRBV5-1 CASSRTSQGANGELFF TGCGCCAGCAGCCGGACCTCACAGGGGGCCAACGGGGAGCTGTTTTTT
NA 14 TRBJ2-7 TRBD2 TRBV7-6 CASSLTSGDYEQYF TGTGCCAGCAGCTTGACTAGCGGGGACTACGAGCAGTACTTC
NA 16 TRBJ2-3 TRBD2 TRBV5-4 CASSSKLAASTDTQYF TGTGCCAGCAGCTCAAAGCTAGCGGCTAGCACAGATACGCAGTATTTT
NA 13 TRBJ1-5 NA TRBV27 CASNAGAGQPQHF TGTGCCAGCAACGCAGGGGCCGGACAGCCCCAGCATTTT
once 13 TRBJ1-1 NA TRBV30 CAWSSTANTEAFF TGTGCCTGGAGTTCGACAGCGAACACTGAAGCTTTCTTT
NA 13 TRBJ1-5 NA TRBV3-1/TRBV3-2 CASSQQGNQPQHF TGTGCCAGCAGTCAACAGGGTAATCAGCCCCAGCATTTT
NA 19 TRBJ1-5 TRBD1 TRBV6-2/TRBV6-3 CASSYTQGVDIWDNQPQHF TGTGCCAGCAGTTACACACAGGGGGTTGATATATGGGACAATCAGCCCCAGCATTTT
NA 16 TRBJ2-1 NA TRBV18 CASSFGSTLLYNEQFF TGTGCCAGCTCGTTCGGGAGCACCCTTCTCTACAATGAGCAGTTCTTC
NA 13 TRBJ1-1 NA TRBV25-1 CASSDPLLVEAFF TGTGCCAGCAGTGACCCCCTTTTAGTTGAAGCTTTCTTT
NA 15 TRBJ1-1 NA TRBV7-9 CASSSIRTANTEAFF TGTGCCAGCAGCTCCATCCGTACAGCAAACACTGAAGCTTTCTTT
NA 14 TRBJ1-2 TRBD1 TRBV28 CASTETGGRYGYTF TGTGCCAGCACCGAAACAGGGGGCCGCTATGGCTACACCTTC
NA 14 TRBJ2-1 TRBD2 TRBV6-5 CASRIAGSYNEQFF TGTGCCAGCCGTATAGCGGGGTCCTACAATGAGCAGTTCTTC
NA 13 TRBJ2-1 NA TRBV7-9 CASSVDSHNEQFF TGTGCCAGCAGCGTGGACAGCCACAATGAGCAGTTCTTC
NA 12 TRBJ1-1 NA TRBV3-1/TRBV3-2 CASSHLTGEAFF TGTGCCAGCAGCCACCTGACAGGCGAAGCTTTCTTT
NA 13 TRBJ1-2 NA TRBV29-1 CSVDGPRSPGYTF TGCAGCGTTGATGGCCCCCGGAGTCCAGGCTACACCTTC
once 14 TRBJ2-1 TRBD1 TRBV9 CASSPGQFRNEQFF TGTGCCAGCAGCCCGGGACAGTTTAGGAATGAGCAGTTCTTC
NA 15 TRBJ2-2 NA TRBV9 CASSVSPANTGELFF TGTGCCAGCAGCGTCTCCCCGGCGAACACCGGGGAGCTGTTTTTT
NA 15 TRBJ2-7 NA TRBV6-5 CASSYSIRGKNEQYF TGTGCCAGCAGTTACTCGATTCGGGGGAAAAACGAGCAGTACTTC
NA 13 TRBJ2-5 TRBD1 TRBV29-1 CSVAQGDPETQYF TGCAGCGTGGCACAGGGGGACCCAGAGACCCAGTACTTC
NA 13 TRBJ1-2 NA TRBV3-1/TRBV3-2 CASSQDLSGGYTF TGTGCCAGCAGCCAAGATCTCAGTGGCGGCTACACCTTC
few 16 TRBJ1-4 NA TRBV3-1/TRBV3-2 CASSQDWGGMDEKLFF TGTGCCAGCAGCCAAGATTGGGGGGGAATGGATGAAAAACTGTTTTTT
NA 14 TRBJ1-2 TRBD1 TRBV7-9 CASSPEGQGNRYTF TGTGCCAGCAGCCCCGAAGGACAGGGGAATCGCTACACCTTC
NA 14 TRBJ1-2 NA TRBV14 CASSQDRANYGYTF TGTGCCAGCAGCCAAGACAGGGCCAACTATGGCTACACCTTC
NA 15 TRBJ1-3 TRBD1 TRBV7-9 CASSPQGARGNTIYF TGTGCCAGCAGCCCCCAGGGGGCGAGGGGAAACACCATATATTTT
NA 14 TRBJ1-1 TRBD1 TRBV6-5 CASSLDRVNTEAFF TGTGCCAGCAGTCTGGACAGGGTGAACACTGAAGCTTTCTTT
NA 16 TRBJ2-1 TRBD2 TRBV11-2 CASSADLLAGVDEQFF TGTGCCAGCAGCGCCGACCTACTAGCGGGAGTGGATGAGCAGTTCTTC
NA 15 TRBJ2-1 NA TRBV7-2 CASSLAGATYNEQFF TGTGCCAGCAGCTTAGCGGGAGCAACCTACAATGAGCAGTTCTTC
NA 16 TRBJ2-6 NA TRBV3-1/TRBV3-2 CASSQVKPPGANVLTF TGTGCCAGCAGCCAAGTAAAGCCCCCGGGGGCCAACGTCCTGACTTTC
NA 11 TRBJ1-2 NA TRBV11-2 CASSPSYGYTF TGTGCCAGCAGCCCCTCCTATGGCTACACCTTC
NA 14 TRBJ2-1 NA TRBV9 CASSVGPGDNEQFF TGTGCCAGCAGCGTAGGACCCGGGGACAATGAGCAGTTCTTC
NA 15 TRBJ1-4 NA TRBV11-2 CASSLVRGKGEKLFF TGTGCCAGCAGCTTAGTCCGGGGGAAGGGTGAAAAACTGTTTTTT
NA 18 TRBJ1-5 TRBD1 TRBV19 CASSNRQGSSGSNQPQHF TGTGCCAGTAGTAACCGACAGGGAAGCTCGGGTAGCAATCAGCCCCAGCATTTT
NA 13 TRBJ2-5 NA TRBV28 CATLRGSDETQYF TGTGCCACCCTCCGGGGGTCGGATGAGACCCAGTACTTC
NA 13 TRBJ2-1 NA TRBV6-1 CASSESYSNEQFF TGTGCCAGCAGTGAATCCTACTCCAATGAGCAGTTCTTC
NA 14 TRBJ2-5 NA TRBV11-3 CASSLNGDSEAQYF TGTGCCAGCAGCTTAAATGGAGATTCTGAGGCCCAGTACTTC
NA 13 TRBJ1-5 NA TRBV11-2 CASSLAIYQPQHF TGTGCCAGCAGCCTTGCGATTTATCAGCCCCAGCATTTT
NA 17 TRBJ1-3 NA TRBV6-1 CASSESYPSASGNTIYF TGTGCCAGCAGTGAATCCTATCCGTCTGCCTCTGGAAACACCATATATTTT
NA 14 TRBJ1-3 NA TRBV5-5 CASSLTGSGNTIYF TGTGCCAGCAGCTTGACAGGATCTGGAAACACCATATATTTT
NA 13 TRBJ1-1 NA TRBV15 CATSRDRGDEAFF TGTGCCACCAGCAGAGACAGGGGTGATGAAGCTTTCTTT
NA 14 TRBJ2-7 NA TRBV5-4 CASSLEGGRLEQYF TGTGCCAGCAGCTTGGAAGGGGGAAGGCTCGAGCAGTACTTC
NA 16 TRBJ1-2 NA TRBV18 CASSTPGRVFYDGYTF TGTGCCAGCTCAACCCCAGGGAGGGTATTTTATGATGGCTACACCTTC
NA 13 TRBJ1-1 NA TRBV6-5 CASSTMVNTEAFF TGTGCCAGCTCCACAATGGTAAACACTGAAGCTTTCTTT
NA 15 TRBJ2-4 TRBD1 TRBV28 CASSATGGGKNIQYF TGTGCCAGCAGTGCGACAGGGGGTGGGAAAAACATTCAGTACTTC
NA 15 TRBJ1-6 NA TRBV11-2 CASSTLGGNNSPLHF TGTGCCAGCAGCACCCTCGGGGGGAATAATTCACCCCTCCACTTT
NA 14 TRBJ1-1 NA TRBV5-1 CASSLASMNTEAFF TGCGCCAGCAGCCTTGCGTCTATGAACACTGAAGCTTTCTTT
NA 13 TRBJ1-5 NA TRBV30 CAWGRGADQPQHF TGTGCCTGGGGGCGGGGGGCTGATCAGCCCCAGCATTTT
NA 15 TRBJ1-1 TRBD1 TRBV5-4 CASSLGVGTGTEAFF TGTGCCAGCAGCTTGGGGGTAGGGACAGGCACTGAAGCTTTCTTT
few 14 TRBJ2-7 NA TRBV6-5 CASSLGLGNYEQYF TGTGCCAGCAGTTTGGGACTCGGAAACTACGAGCAGTACTTC
NA 15 TRBJ2-5 NA TRBV6-5 CASSSPRGTQETQYF TGTGCCAGCAGTTCCCCTCGAGGTACCCAAGAGACCCAGTACTTC